Presented here are 30 T cell receptor beta chains from one specimen sequenced in a study of T-cell reconstitution after alpha-beta-depleted transplantation in children (dated by TCRdb to 2016 to 2018). The antigens for these receptors are not known. Library construction relied on PCR. TCRdb records Illumina HiSeq 2500 as the sequencer. To normalize quantification of the TCRbeta repertoire, the TCR libraries were built with molecular barcoding that relied on unique molecular identifiers. TCRdb passed the public sequencing reads through fastp at Q25 and MiXCR, retaining productive beta sequences. Rows with a matching CDR3 protein are joined into one entry that keeps the most common DNA and genes. This sample lists some 300,000 distinct CDR3 sequences; roughly 8.2% were detected once. Of the sample, 9.1% falls within the top ten clones. The meaning of the sample's treatment or condition label: allogeneic hematopoietic cell transplantation with graft depleted of TCRalphabeta T cells and CD19 B cells.

Results the study describes overall, beyond this receptor: Over subsequent months, a decline in hyperexpanded clone frequencies was noted, and after one year, T-cell counts and TCRbeta diversity were mostly ascribed to newly produced T cells.

This sample comprised peripheral blood, obtained 360 days after TCRalphabeta/CD19-depleted stem cell transplant. Source of these receptors: a female patient between 2 and 15 years old who had a stem cell transplant for Fanconi anemia, so the T cells may come from the graft donor.

This clonotype has more than one count but fewer than ten. The genes are TRBV19 and TRBJ2-2; D uncertain. In germline, CDR1 is LNHDA, CDR2 SQIVND (reference sequence). The CDR3 totals 15 residues. V lost 5 bases and J lost 4, with 14 bases in between. CDR3 sequence reads: CASSGKRQFTGELFF. In DNA form, the CDR3 reads TGTGCCAGTAGTGGCAAGAGGCAGTTCACCGGGGAGCTGTTTTTT. Full variable domain (remainder filled in from reference TRBV19 and TRBJ2-2): DGGITQSPKYLFRKEGQNVTLSCEQNLNHDAMYWYRQDPGQGLRLIYYSQIVNDFQKGDIAEGYSVSREKKESFPLTVTSAQKNPTAFYLCASSGKRQFTGELFFGEGSRLTVL.

The rearrangement uses TRBV30 and TRBJ1-1; no clear D gene. CDR3 length equals 14 residues. In germline, CDR1 is GTSNPN, CDR2 SVGIG (reference sequence). V lost 1 base, J lost 5 bases, and 14 bases lay in between. CDR3 sequence reads: CAWSARGFGTEAFF. CDR3 nucleotides: TGTGCCTGGAGTGCGCGGGGTTTTGGAACTGAAGCTTTCTTT.

This clonotype was found many times. The rearrangement links TRBV10-3 to TRBJ2-7; 8 bases map to TRBD2. Trimming took 2 bases from V and 2 from J; bases not matched to a gene: 2. The germline CDR1 and CDR2 sequences are ENHRY and SYGVKD. The CDR3 spans 14 residues. As DNA, the CDR3 is TGTGCCATCAGTGAGGTGCGGGGGGCCTACGAGCAGTACTTC. Residues: CAISEVRGAYEQYF.

The J gene is TRBJ2-5, the V gene TRBV28, with TRBD2 matching over 7 bases. Germline lookup yields CDR1 MDHEN and CDR2 SYDVKM. Trimming cost V 4 bases and J 0 bases; bases outside gene matches: 5. This CDR3 contains 15 residues. CDR3 DNA: TGTGCCAGCAGTTCTGGCGGGGGATACCAAGAGACCCAGTACTTC. This codes for CASSSGGGYQETQYF.

This clonotype was found a few times. The chain couples TRBV20-1 to TRBJ1-1, with D maybe TRBD1 (5 bases). The CDR3 is made up of 14 amino acids. Trimming shortened V by 3 bases and J by 0 bases, and 11 bases separated the two germline ends. CDR1 and CDR2 (germline): DFQATT, SNEGSKA (reference sequence). Written as DNA, the CDR3 is TGCAGTGCTAGGGGGGTCCTTATGAACACTGAAGCTTTCTTT. It yields the protein CSARGVLMNTEAFF.

The sample holds a few counts of this clonotype. The V and J genes are TRBV18 and TRBJ2-6; TRBD1 matches at 8 bases. V lost 4 bases to trimming and J lost 4 bases; unmatched junction nucleotides: 6. Germline V lookup: CDR1 KGHSH, CDR2 LQKENI. The CDR3 is 16 amino acids. This chain's CDR3 is CASSRLTGAGANVLTF. In nucleotides, the CDR3 is TGTGCCAGCTCACGATTGACAGGGGCAGGGGCCAACGTCCTGACTTTC.

In its sample, this clonotype was seen a few times. The CDR3 here is CASSLSRKPNEKLFF. DNA for the CDR3: TGTGCCAGCAGCTTAAGCAGAAAACCGAATGAAAAACTGTTTTTT. The chain has TRBV7-9 and TRBJ1-4, with unresolved D. Germline V gene lookup returns CDR1 SEHNR and CDR2 FQNEAQ (reference sequence). Trimming stripped 2 bases from V and 5 bases from J, with 12 bases between. The CDR3 contains 15 residues. The full variable domain, rest sourced from reference TRBV7-9 and TRBJ1-4, is DTGVSQNPRHKITKRGQNVTFRCDPISEHNRLYWYRQTLGQGPEFLTYFQNEAQLEKSRLLSDRFSAERPKGSFSTLEIQRTEQGDSAMYLCASSLSRKPNEKLFFGSGTQLSVL.

This clonotype was found a few times. V usage is TRBV5-6 and J usage is TRBJ2-5, with TRBD1 as a possible D gene (6 bases). Trimming removed 0 bases from V and 3 bases from J, with 15 bases in between. The CDR3 has 16 amino acids. The germline CDR1 and CDR2 sequences are SGHDT and YYEEEE. CDR3 coding DNA: TGTGCCAGCAGCTTGGCAGCCACAGGGTTCAAAGAGACCCAGTACTTC. Protein: CASSLAATGFKETQYF.

This clonotype was seen ten or more times. The chain recombines TRBV10-3 with TRBJ1-6, with a tentative D call TRBD1 (5 bases). The CDR3 is 15 residues long. V lost 8 bases, J lost 7 bases, and 18 bases lay in between. Germline V CDR1 and CDR2: ENHRY, SYGVKD. CDR3 amino acids: CAIAPLGDSNSPLHF. CDR3 bases: TGTGCCATCGCCCCATTGGGGGACTCAAATTCACCCCTCCACTTT.

Concerning this clonotype: Given a much more abundant clone one base away, this may be a read error. V gene TRBV7-2 combines with J gene TRBJ2-7; D call uncertain. The CDR3 loop spans 11 amino acids. V dropped 8 bases and J dropped 1 base, with 6 bases sitting between them. Germline CDR1 reads SGHTA; CDR2 reads FQGNSA. The CDR3 is CASGESYEQYF. CDR3 DNA sequence: TGTGCCAGCGGGGAATCCTACGAGCAGTACTTC.

This clonotype was observed many times. The gene calls are TRBV29-1 and TRBJ2-5; either TRBD1 or TRBD2 may supply D (6 bases each). The germline V and J ends were trimmed by 4 bases and 2 bases, with 11 bases remaining between them. Germline V lookup: CDR1 SQVTM, CDR2 ANQGSEA. The CDR3 contains 13 residues. CDR3 amino acids: CSVGGGPQETQYF. The CDR3 DNA reads as TGCAGCGTTGGAGGGGGGCCTCAAGAGACCCAGTACTTC.

V is TRBV4-3 and J is TRBJ2-1; 7 nucleotides agree with TRBD2. V lost 1 base, J lost 2 bases, and 5 bases stayed unmatched. This CDR3 comprises 16 residues. Germline CDR1 and CDR2: LGHNA and YSLEER. CDR3 nucleotides: TGCGCCAGCAGCCAAGGAGGAGCGGGACCCTACAATGAGCAGTTCTTC. It encodes CASSQGGAGPYNEQFF.

This sequence joins TRBV4-1 and TRBJ2-1, with unresolved D. The germline V gene encodes CDR1 MGHRA and CDR2 YSYEKL. V lost 5 bases and J 5 bases, leaving 13 bases between the germline ends. The CDR3 has 14 residues. CDR3 sequence: CASSYVEVDNEQFF. CDR3 in DNA: TGCGCCAGCAGCTACGTCGAGGTCGACAATGAGCAGTTCTTC.

Notes on this clonotype: The CDR3 does not close with the conserved phenylalanine or tryptophan, likely indicating a read error. The CDR3 spells CSANRVSNQPQHY. The CDR3 bases are TGCAGTGCTAATAGGGTCTCCAATCAGCCCCAGCATTAT. The genes are TRBV20-1 and TRBJ1-5; D uncertain. CDR1 is DFQATT, CDR2 SNEGSKA, per germline (reference sequence). Trimming left V 4 bases short and J 3 bases short, with 10 bases between. This CDR3 spans 13 amino acids.

The rearrangement joins TRBV5-1 to TRBJ2-5; a possible D gene is TRBD2 (5 bases). The CDR3 runs 17 residues. Germline V gives CDR1 SGHRS, CDR2 YFSETQ. V dropped 4 bases and J dropped 0 bases, with 19 bases sitting between them. CDR3 bases: TGCGCCAGCAGCGGCGGCTGGGGAGCGGAGCACCAAGAGACCCAGTACTTC. It specifies CASSGGWGAEHQETQYF. The variable domain in full, completed from reference TRBV5-1 and TRBJ2-5, reads KAGVTQTPRYLIKTRGQQVTLSCSPISGHRSVSWYQQTPGQGLQFLFEYFSETQRNKGNFPGRFSGRQFSNSRSEMNVSTLELGDSALYLCASSGGWGAEHQETQYFGPGTRLLVL.

This clonotype turned up a few times. The V and J genes are TRBV15 and TRBJ2-3; the match to TRBD2 covers 8 bases. Per the germline V gene, CDR1 is LNHNV and CDR2 is YYDKDF (reference sequence). The J segment lost 2 bases and the V segment lost 5 bases, leaving 6 bases of the junction unmatched. This CDR3 spans 15 amino acids. The CDR3 DNA sequence: TGTGCCACCAGCTACTGGACTAGCAACACAGATACGCAGTATTTT. This sequence encodes CATSYWTSNTDTQYF.

Ten or more counts support this clonotype. This sequence joins TRBV12-3 or TRBV12-4 and TRBJ2-1, with TRBD2 as a possible D gene (5 bases). Trimming took 6 bases from V and 4 from J, leaving 19 bases between them. CDR3 size: 16 residues. CDR3 in DNA: TGTGCCAGCAGGCACACTGCGGGCCGACTTTACAATGAGCAGTTCTTC. This encodes CASRHTAGRLYNEQFF.

This clonotype was observed a handful of times. V gene TRBV6-2 or TRBV6-3 combines with J gene TRBJ1-4, with D tentatively TRBD1 (5 bases). Deletions cut 0 bases from V and 10 bases from J, with 15 bases between. CDR1 and CDR2 (germline): MNHEY, SVGEGT. This CDR3 has 15 amino acids. CDR3 nucleotides: TGTGCCAGCAGTTACTCCAGGGCGCAAGAAGGAAAACTGTTTTTT. This encodes CASSYSRAQEGKLFF.

This clonotype was picked up many times. This chain connects TRBV5-1 to TRBJ2-1, with 10 bases that match TRBD2. V shed 1 base and J 3 bases; nucleotides not matched to a gene: 4. The CDR3 consists of 16 residues. Germline assignment: CDR1 SGHRS and CDR2 YFSETQ. This CDR3 reads CASSLLTSGNYNEQFF. The DNA for the CDR3 is TGCGCCAGCAGCTTGCTTACTAGCGGGAACTACAATGAGCAGTTCTTC.

The sample holds a few counts of this clonotype. The chain joins TRBV18 to TRBJ2-7; D might be TRBD1 or TRBD2, each matching 5 bases. The V gene lost 6 bases and the J gene lost 2 bases, with 17 bases spanning the gap. The CDR3 totals 15 residues. CDR1 is KGHSH, CDR2 LQKENI, per germline. The CDR3 nucleotides are TGTGCCAGCTCTCGGGGACCTTCCTCTCCCTACGAGCAGTACTTC. This translates into CASSRGPSSPYEQYF.

This chain uses TRBV5-1 with TRBJ2-7; D is uncertain. Germline CDR1 and CDR2: SGHRS and YFSETQ. This CDR3 has 15 residues. V shed 0 bases and J shed 2 bases, with 12 bases lying between them. CDR3 sequence (DNA): TGCGCCAGCAGCTTGGCCTCGGCCAGAACCTACGAGCAGTACTTC. This translates into CASSLASARTYEQYF.

This clonotype was observed a few times. This chain joins TRBV6-1 and TRBJ2-3; D call uncertain. Germline CDR1 is MNHNS and CDR2 is SASEGT. Trimming pared 0 bases from V and 3 bases from J, leaving 7 bases between. The CDR3 contains 14 residues. CDR3 in amino acids: CASSEAFGTDTQYF. CDR3 nucleotide sequence: TGTGCCAGCAGTGAAGCGTTCGGTACAGATACGCAGTATTTT.

In DNA form, the CDR3 reads TGCGCCAGCCGTGGGACTAGCGGGGGGGCCTTAACGTCGCAAGAGACCCAGTACTTC. This translates into CASRGTSGGALTSQETQYF. The gene calls are TRBV5-1 and TRBJ2-5; 16 nucleotides line up with TRBD2. Trimming cost V 7 bases and J 2 bases; bases outside gene matches: 14. CDR3 length: 19 residues. CDR1 and CDR2 (germline): SGHRS, YFSETQ.

This clonotype is judged large (0.1 to 1%). The gene calls are TRBV29-1 and TRBJ2-5, with D hard to call. CDR3 size: 15 residues. CDR1 is SQVTM and CDR2 is ANQGSEA in the germline V gene. V gave up 6 bases and J gave up 2 bases, with 19 bases separating them. CDR3 amino acids: CSVARYLASQETQYF. The CDR3 region has the DNA TGCAGCGTCGCCCGATACCTTGCAAGTCAAGAGACCCAGTACTTC.

The genes are TRBV2 and TRBJ2-7; D might be TRBD1 (5 bases). Deletions cut 3 bases from V and 7 bases from J, with 10 bases between. The CDR3 covers 12 residues. The V gene's germline CDR1 is SNHLY and CDR2 FYNNEI. Written as DNA, the CDR3 is TGTGCCAGCAGTGACAGGGTGAGGGAGCAGTACGTC. It is translated as CASSDRVREQYV.

In this sample, this clonotype turned up many times. The chain joins TRBV5-1 to TRBJ2-7; D call uncertain. Germline V lookup: CDR1 SGHRS, CDR2 YFSETQ. The CDR3 contains 17 residues. V lost 1 base, J lost 4 bases, and 21 bases lay in between. For the CDR3, the DNA is TGCGCCAGCAGCTTGCTAGTCCGACCGCAGTCCCCTTACGAGCAGTACTTC. Its protein is CASSLLVRPQSPYEQYF.

The J gene is TRBJ1-1, the V gene TRBV7-9, with D maybe TRBD1 (6 bases). Trimming left V 2 bases short and J 8 bases short, with 18 bases between. The CDR3 spans 15 residues. Germline CDR1 SEHNR, CDR2 FQNEAQ (reference sequence). CDR3 amino acids: CASSLRVAGAYEAFF. Written as DNA, the CDR3 is TGTGCCAGCAGCTTACGGGTAGCAGGGGCTTACGAAGCTTTCTTT. The variable domain in full, with the rest retrieved from reference TRBV7-9 and TRBJ1-1, is DTGVSQNPRHKITKRGQNVTFRCDPISEHNRLYWYRQTLGQGPEFLTYFQNEAQLEKSRLLSDRFSAERPKGSFSTLEIQRTEQGDSAMYLCASSLRVAGAYEAFFGQGTRLTVV.

Many counts were recorded for this clonotype. The V and J genes are TRBV20-1 and TRBJ1-5; the D gene is possibly TRBD1 (5 bases). V lost 1 base and J 3 bases, leaving 16 bases between the germline ends. The length of the CDR3 is 16 residues. Per the germline V gene, CDR1 is DFQATT and CDR2 is SNEGSKA (reference sequence). The DNA of the CDR3 is TGCAGTGCTAGAGTCCCCGGGACGGCTTACAATCAGCCCCAGCATTTT. It translates to CSARVPGTAYNQPQHF.

The DNA for the CDR3 is TGTGCCATCTTCACCAGGACGGGCGGCGTCCTGACTTTC. Protein sequence: CAIFTRTGGVLTF. The chain is built from TRBV2 and TRBJ2-6, with D hard to call. This CDR3 spans 13 amino acids. From germline, CDR1 is SNHLY and CDR2 FYNNEI. Trimming took 10 bases from V and 12 from J, leaving 19 bases between them.

This clonotype was seen repeatedly, ten times or more. This rearrangement joins TRBV5-1 to TRBJ2-3; D is unclear. The germline gives CDR1 SGHRS, CDR2 YFSETQ. With 5 bases removed from V and 0 bases from J, the gap between germline ends came to 13 bases. This CDR3 spans 15 amino acids. The CDR3 protein is CASRGGMTSTDTQYF. The CDR3 DNA reads as TGCGCCAGCAGGGGTGGGATGACTAGCACAGATACGCAGTATTTT.